This T cell receptor beta chain derives from a study of a mutant IDH1 vaccine in newly diagnosed glioma. Overall study: Vaccination was launched 4-6 weeks after radiotherapy alone, or with temozolomide cycles. Antecedent treatment encompassed radiotherapy, temozolomide, or their combination; the majority received both.

About this clone itself: Its antigen is currently unknown.

Profiled with immunoSEQ multiplex PCR; TCRdb holds only in-frame clones, not every one. Of roughly 60,000 clones in the sample, approximately 84% were seen once. Time point reported: week 23, last vaccination. Every vaccine dose comprised 300 ug of mutant IDH1 20-mer peptide plus topical imiquimod. The ends were cut back, 11 bases at V and 5 bases at J, with 21 bases in the middle. Germline CDR1 and CDR2: LNHDA and SQIVND (reference sequence). This CDR3 is 14 amino acids long. The chain employs TRBV19 and TRBJ1-2; unclear D gene. This TCR was recovered from a man aged 25 to 40 with glioma. The source was PBMCs, collected from a glioma patient whose treatment included an IDH1 peptide vaccine. As DNA, the CDR3 is TGTGCCGGTAAAGTAGGGTTGACGCATTATGGCTACACCTTC. The encoded protein is CAGKVGLTHYGYTF.